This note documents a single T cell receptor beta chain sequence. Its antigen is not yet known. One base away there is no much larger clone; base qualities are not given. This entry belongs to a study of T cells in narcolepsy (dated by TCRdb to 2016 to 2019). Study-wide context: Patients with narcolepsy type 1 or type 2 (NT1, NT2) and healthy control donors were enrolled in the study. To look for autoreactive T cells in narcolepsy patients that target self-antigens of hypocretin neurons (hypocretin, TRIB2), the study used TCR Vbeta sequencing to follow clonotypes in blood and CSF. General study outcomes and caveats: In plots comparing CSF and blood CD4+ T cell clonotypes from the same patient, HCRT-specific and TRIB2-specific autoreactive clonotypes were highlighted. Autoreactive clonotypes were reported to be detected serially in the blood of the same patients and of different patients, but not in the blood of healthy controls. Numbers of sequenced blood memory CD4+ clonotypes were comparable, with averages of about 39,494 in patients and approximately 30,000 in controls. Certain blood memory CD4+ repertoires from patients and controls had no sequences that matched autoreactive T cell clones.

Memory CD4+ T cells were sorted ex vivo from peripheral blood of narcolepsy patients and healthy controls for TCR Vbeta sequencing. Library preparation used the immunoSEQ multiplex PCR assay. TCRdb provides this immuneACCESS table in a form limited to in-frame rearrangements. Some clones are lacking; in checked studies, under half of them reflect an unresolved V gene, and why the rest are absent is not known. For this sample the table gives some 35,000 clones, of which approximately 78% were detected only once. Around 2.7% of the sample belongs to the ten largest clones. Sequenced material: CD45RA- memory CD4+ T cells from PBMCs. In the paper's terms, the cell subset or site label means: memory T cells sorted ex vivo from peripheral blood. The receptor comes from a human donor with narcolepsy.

The sequence in DNA is TGTGCCAGCAGCCCCCTAAGGGGGGCTAATACGCAGTATTTT. This codes for CASSPLRGANTQYF. Recombination joined TRBV7-3 with TRBJ2-3; the D call could be TRBD1 or TRBD2, with each sharing 6 bases. Including cysteine and phenylalanine, the CDR3 has 14 amino acids. The DNA shown is the 42-base CDR3, in frame from base 1. CDR1 and CDR2 were assigned from the germline V gene as SGHTA and FQGTGA. V is reduced by 5 bases and J by 7 bases, leaving a spacing of 16 bases between them.